This record concerns one T cell receptor (beta chain) sequence. As yet, its antigen is unknown. V lost 4 bases to trimming and J lost 2 bases; unmatched junction nucleotides: 8. This CDR3 contains 15 residues. The germline V gene has CDR1 SGHNT and CDR2 YYREEE (reference sequence). A multiplex PCR was run with 60 Vbeta primers and 13 Jbeta primers. Sequencing was performed with immunoSEQ multiplex PCR; in TCRdb, only in-frame clones are kept and a portion is missing. The data contain hundreds of thousands of clones, around 76% of them singletons. This entry is derived from a study of cytomegalovirus exposure and HLA in healthy donors. Findings and limits, study-wide: Indistinguishability led to the exclusion of some V segments, TRBV6-2 and TRBV6-3 included.

The sequence came from a man between 40 and 49 years old in good health and CMV-seropositive. The sample comprised PBMCs. J is TRBJ1-1 and V is TRBV5-4, with 7 positions matching TRBD1. Here the CDR3 reads CASSPRGSGNTEAFF. CDR3 nucleotide sequence: TGTGCCAGCAGCCCCAGGGGGTCGGGAAACACTGAAGCTTTCTTT.